This is a list of T cell receptor beta chains from one sample in a study of untreated major depressive disorder. Produced via immunoSEQ multiplex PCR; TCRdb's table is partial and in-frame only. The sample lists roughly 22,000 clones; just under 90% were seen once. Sequencing used CD4+ T cells from PBMCs. The receptors were sampled from a woman aged 40 to 55 in good health. The CDR3 runs from the conserved cysteine through the conserved F or W. Each record gives: J gene, clone size, V gene, D gene, CDR3 protein, CDR3 DNA. The D gene is left open where the match is weak. Clone size is shown for a subset of rows, as once, few, many or a class of expanded clone.

>TRBJ1-4|-|TRBV5-1|-
CASSLVGEIFEKLFF
TGCGCCAGCAGCTTGGTTGGGGAGATATTTGAAAAACTGTTTTTT
>TRBJ1-2|-|TRBV5-1|TRBD1
CASTPNQGAHYGYTF
TGCGCCAGCACACCAAACCAGGGGGCTCATTATGGCTACACCTTC
>TRBJ1-1|-|TRBV6-5|-
CASERGRGTEAFF
TGTGCCAGCGAGAGGGGGAGAGGTACTGAAGCTTTCTTT
>TRBJ2-3|-|TRBV2|-
CASIFGGGRPSGTDTQYF
TGTGCCAGCATTTTTGGCGGGGGCCGTCCTAGCGGCACAGATACGCAGTATTTT
>TRBJ1-1|-|TRBV6-1|-
CASSRPPGRTEAFF
TGTGCCAGCAGTAGACCGCCCGGTAGGACTGAAGCTTTCTTT
>TRBJ1-2|-|TRBV19|TRBD1
CASTDGPGQGLTYGYTF
TGTGCCAGTACCGACGGACCGGGACAGGGGTTGACCTATGGCTACACCTTC
>TRBJ1-2|-|TRBV7-2|-
CASSGRTAPSGYTF
TGTGCCAGCAGCGGTAGGACCGCGCCCAGTGGCTACACCTTC
>TRBJ2-5|-|TRBV11-2|TRBD2
CASSFLAGGRTQYF
TGTGCCAGCAGCTTTTTAGCGGGGGGTAGGACCCAGTACTTC
>TRBJ2-3|-|TRBV5-1|-
CASSTRPSTDTQYF
TGCGCCAGCAGCACCAGACCCAGTACAGATACGCAGTATTTT
>TRBJ2-5|-|TRBV5-1|TRBD2
CASTFISGEQETQYF
TGCGCCAGCACCTTTATAAGCGGGGAACAAGAGACCCAGTACTTC
>TRBJ2-5|-|TRBV11-2|-
CASRTGQETQYF
TGTGCCTCCCGTACCGGACAAGAGACCCAGTACTTC
>TRBJ2-1|-|TRBV4-1|-
CASSQGPGTDEQFF
TGCGCCAGCAGCCAAGGCCCAGGGACGGATGAGCAGTTCTTC
>TRBJ2-1|-|TRBV4-2|-
CASSRPDTDEQFF
TGTGCCAGCAGCCGCCCTGACACAGATGAGCAGTTCTTC
>TRBJ1-2|few|TRBV21-1|-
CASTRWGYGYTF
TGTGCCAGCACCAGATGGGGCTATGGCTACACCTTC
>TRBJ2-7|-|TRBV4-1|TRBD2
CASSQEAGLAGKYEQYF
TGCGCCAGCAGCCAAGAAGCTGGGCTAGCGGGAAAGTACGAGCAGTACTTC
>TRBJ2-5|-|TRBV7-7|-
CASSLLRTFGETQYF
TGTGCTAGCAGCTTATTACGGACTTTCGGGGAGACCCAGTACTTC
>TRBJ2-6|-|TRBV2|TRBD2
CASSKPRLAGGRDSGANVLTF
TGTGCCAGCAGCAAACCCAGACTAGCGGGAGGTCGGGATTCTGGGGCCAACGTCCTGACTTTC
>TRBJ2-5|-|TRBV7-9|-
CASSFTLRETQYF
TGTGCCAGCAGCTTTACTCTCCGAGAGACCCAGTACTTC